The rows below give T cell receptor beta chains drawn from one sample of a study of blood T cell repertoires in COVID-19. Profiled with immunoSEQ multiplex PCR; TCRdb holds only in-frame clones, not every one. In the table there are hundreds of thousands of clones, about nine tenths of which are singletons. The sequenced sample was PBMCs or T cells enriched from blood (not recorded which). These receptors were collected from a man aged 55 to 69 who had recovered from COVID-19. CDR3s include the opening cysteine and the closing phenylalanine or tryptophan. A D gene is named only where the DNA matches it firmly. The size field is filled for only some rows; it gives once, few, many or a size class.

D	V	J	size	CDR3	DNA
-	TRBV19	TRBJ1-1	-	CASLRQGTDTEAFF	TGTGCCAGTCTACGGCAGGGGACGGACACTGAAGCTTTCTTT
TRBD2	TRBV14	TRBJ2-1	-	CASSQVAGGAGEQFF	TGTGCCAGCAGCCAAGTTGCGGGGGGAGCAGGTGAGCAGTTCTTC
-	TRBV19	TRBJ2-3	-	CASSMEAVATDTQYF	TGTGCCAGTAGTATGGAGGCGGTAGCCACAGATACGCAGTATTTT
TRBD2	TRBV2	TRBJ2-5	-	CASSVPGLGSPRAQETQYF	TGTGCCAGCAGTGTTCCGGGACTAGGCTCACCCCGGGCCCAAGAGACCCAGTACTTC
-	TRBV28	TRBJ2-2	-	CASSPPGGAGELFF	TGTGCCAGCAGTCCCCCCGGGGGAGCCGGGGAGCTGTTTTTT
-	TRBV7-2	TRBJ1-4	-	CASSSPHRGEKLFF	TGTGCCAGCAGCTCCCCACATAGAGGTGAAAAACTGTTTTTT
-	TRBV19	TRBJ1-2	-	CASRGGDAPNYGYTF	TGTGCCAGCCGAGGGGGTGACGCTCCTAACTATGGCTACACCTTC
-	TRBV12-3/TRBV12-4	TRBJ1-6	-	CASSLDSNSPLHF	TGTGCCAGCAGTTTAGACAGTAATTCACCCCTCCACTTT
TRBD1	TRBV5-1	TRBJ2-7	once	CASSFDRARGEQYF	TGCGCCAGCAGCTTCGACAGGGCTCGGGGCGAGCAGTACTTC
-	TRBV2	TRBJ1-5	-	CASSEGRKTQPQHF	TGTGCCAGCAGTGAAGGGAGGAAGACTCAGCCCCAGCATTTT
TRBD1	TRBV5-1	TRBJ2-1	-	CASSPGQQNEQFF	TGCGCCAGTTCACCGGGACAGCAAAATGAGCAGTTCTTC
-	TRBV19	TRBJ2-3	once	CASSTPSAGGLDTQYF	TGTGCCAGTAGTACCCCTAGCGCCGGAGGGCTAGATACGCAGTATTTT
-	TRBV19	TRBJ1-2	-	CATSAGGAIYGYTF	TGTGCCACGTCTGCCGGGGGAGCGATCTATGGCTACACCTTC
-	TRBV24-1	TRBJ1-2	-	CATSENRQHGYTF	TGTGCCACCAGTGAGAATCGACAGCACGGCTACACCTTC
TRBD1	TRBV30	TRBJ1-6	-	CAWSVGGQGPSPLHF	TGTGCCTGGAGTGTCGGGGGACAGGGGCCCTCACCCCTCCACTTT
TRBD2	TRBV12-3/TRBV12-4	TRBJ2-5	-	CASKGRVETQYF	TGTGCCAGCAAAGGGAGGGTAGAGACCCAGTACTTC
TRBD2	TRBV11-2	TRBJ2-1	-	CASARGEGFYEQFF	TGTGCCAGCGCTCGGGGGGAGGGCTTCTATGAGCAGTTCTTC
-	TRBV19	TRBJ1-5	once	CASIEGRRSNQPQHF	TGTGCCAGTATCGAGGGGAGGCGTAGCAATCAGCCCCAGCATTTT
-	TRBV11-2	TRBJ2-2	once	CASSLARGHTGELFF	TGTGCCAGCAGCTTAGCCAGGGGTCACACCGGGGAGCTGTTTTTT
TRBD1	TRBV7-9	TRBJ2-3	-	CASSLTGGADTQYF	TGTGCCAGCAGCTTGACAGGGGGCGCAGATACGCAGTATTTT
TRBD1	TRBV4-1	TRBJ1-2	few	CASSPGQGGIHGYTF	TGCGCCAGCAGCCCCGGACAGGGGGGTATACATGGCTACACCTTC
-	TRBV5-1	TRBJ2-1	-	CASSFRSGNNEQFF	TGCGCCAGCAGCTTTCGATCCGGGAACAATGAGCAGTTCTTC
-	TRBV29-1	TRBJ2-1	-	CSVEDGSRNEQFF	TGCAGCGTTGAAGATGGGAGCCGCAATGAGCAGTTCTTC
TRBD1	TRBV6-4	TRBJ1-6	-	CASRKSGTGDNSPLHF	TGTGCCAGCAGAAAGTCCGGGACAGGTGATAATTCACCCCTCCACTTT
-	TRBV7-3	TRBJ2-1	-	CASSSQDSSSYNEQFF	TGTGCCAGCAGCTCCCAGGACTCGAGCTCCTACAATGAGCAGTTCTTC
TRBD2	TRBV7-3	TRBJ2-3	-	CASSPGTSGVTDTQYF	TGTGCCAGCAGCCCCGGGACTAGCGGGGTCACAGATACGCAGTATTTT